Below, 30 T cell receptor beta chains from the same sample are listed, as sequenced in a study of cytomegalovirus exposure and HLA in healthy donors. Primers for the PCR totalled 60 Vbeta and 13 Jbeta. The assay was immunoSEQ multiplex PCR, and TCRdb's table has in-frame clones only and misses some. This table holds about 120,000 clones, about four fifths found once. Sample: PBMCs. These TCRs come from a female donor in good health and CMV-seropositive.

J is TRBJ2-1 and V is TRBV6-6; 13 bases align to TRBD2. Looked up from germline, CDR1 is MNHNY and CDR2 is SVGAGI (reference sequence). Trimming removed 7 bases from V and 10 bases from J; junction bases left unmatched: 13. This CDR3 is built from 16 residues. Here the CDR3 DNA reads TGTGCCAGCACTCACGTCGGGACTAGCGGGGTGTGGGAGCAGTTCTTC. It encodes CASTHVGTSGVWEQFF.

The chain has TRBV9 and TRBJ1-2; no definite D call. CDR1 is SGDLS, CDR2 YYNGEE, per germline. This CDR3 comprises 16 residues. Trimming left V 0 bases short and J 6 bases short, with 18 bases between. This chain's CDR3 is CASSVGQVRNPHGYTF. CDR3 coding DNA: TGTGCCAGCAGCGTAGGCCAGGTCAGAAACCCCCATGGCTACACCTTC.

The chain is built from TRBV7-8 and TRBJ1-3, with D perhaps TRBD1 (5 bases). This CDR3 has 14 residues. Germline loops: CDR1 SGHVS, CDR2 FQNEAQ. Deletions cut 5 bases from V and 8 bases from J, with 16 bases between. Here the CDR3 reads CASSPYWGVDTIYF. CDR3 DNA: TGTGCCAGCAGCCCGTACTGGGGGGTAGACACCATATATTTT.

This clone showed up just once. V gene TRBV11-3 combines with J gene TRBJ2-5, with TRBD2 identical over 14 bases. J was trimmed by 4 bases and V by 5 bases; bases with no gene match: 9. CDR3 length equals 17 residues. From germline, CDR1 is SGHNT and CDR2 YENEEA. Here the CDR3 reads CASSPGLAGGTGETQYF. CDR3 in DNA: TGTGCCAGCAGCCCCGGACTAGCGGGGGGAACGGGAGAGACCCAGTACTTC.

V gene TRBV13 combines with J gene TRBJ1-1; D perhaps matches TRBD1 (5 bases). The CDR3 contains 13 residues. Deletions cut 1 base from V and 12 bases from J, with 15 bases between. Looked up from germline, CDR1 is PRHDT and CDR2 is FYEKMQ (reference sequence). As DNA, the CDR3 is TGTGCCAGCAGCTTAGCATCCAGGGCTCATACTTTCTTT. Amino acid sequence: CASSLASRAHTFF.

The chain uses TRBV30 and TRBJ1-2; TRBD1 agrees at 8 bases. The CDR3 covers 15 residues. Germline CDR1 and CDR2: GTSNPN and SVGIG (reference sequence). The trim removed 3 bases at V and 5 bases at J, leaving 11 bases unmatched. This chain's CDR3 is CAWSSSGGLLYGYTF. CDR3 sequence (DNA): TGTGCCTGGAGCTCGTCAGGGGGCCTTTTGTATGGCTACACCTTC.

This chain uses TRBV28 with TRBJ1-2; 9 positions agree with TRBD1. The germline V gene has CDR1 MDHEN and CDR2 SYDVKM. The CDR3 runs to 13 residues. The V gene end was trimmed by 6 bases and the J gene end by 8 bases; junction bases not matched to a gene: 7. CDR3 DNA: TGTGCCAGCAGCTCCGGACAGGGGATGGGCTACACCTTC. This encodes CASSSGQGMGYTF.

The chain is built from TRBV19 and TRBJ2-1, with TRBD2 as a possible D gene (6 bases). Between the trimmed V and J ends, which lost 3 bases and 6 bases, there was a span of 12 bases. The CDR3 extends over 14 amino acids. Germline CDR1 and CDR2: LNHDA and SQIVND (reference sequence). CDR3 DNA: TGTGCCAGTAGTATCAGGGACTTGGGCAATGAGCAGTTCTTC. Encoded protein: CASSIRDLGNEQFF. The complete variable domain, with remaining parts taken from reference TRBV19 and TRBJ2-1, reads DGGITQSPKYLFRKEGQNVTLSCEQNLNHDAMYWYRQDPGQGLRLIYYSQIVNDFQKGDIAEGYSVSREKKESFPLTVTSAQKNPTAFYLCASSIRDLGNEQFFGPGTRLTVL.

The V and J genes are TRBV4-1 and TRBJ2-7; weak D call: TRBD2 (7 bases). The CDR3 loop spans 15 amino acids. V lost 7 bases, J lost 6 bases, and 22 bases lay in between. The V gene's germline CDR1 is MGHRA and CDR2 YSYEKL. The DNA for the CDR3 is TGCGCCAGCAACAGTCCGGGACACCGCGGGAGCGAGCAGTACTTC. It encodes CASNSPGHRGSEQYF.

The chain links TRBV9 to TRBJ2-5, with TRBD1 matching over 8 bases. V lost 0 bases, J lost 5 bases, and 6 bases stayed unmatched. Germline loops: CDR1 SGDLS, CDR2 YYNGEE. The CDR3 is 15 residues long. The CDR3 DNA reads TGTGCCAGCAGCGTAGACAGGGGGGTTTGGGAGACCCAGTACTTC. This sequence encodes CASSVDRGVWETQYF. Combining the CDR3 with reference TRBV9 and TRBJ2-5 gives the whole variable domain DSGVTQTPKHLITATGQRVTLRCSPRSGDLSVYWYQQSLDQGLQFLIQYYNGEERAKGNILERFSAQQFPDLHSELNLSSLELGDSALYFCASSVDRGVWETQYFGPGTRLLVL.

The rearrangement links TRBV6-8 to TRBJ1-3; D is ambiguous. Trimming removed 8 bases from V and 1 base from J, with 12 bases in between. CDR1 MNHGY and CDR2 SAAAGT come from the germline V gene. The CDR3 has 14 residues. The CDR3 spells CASPERASGNTIYF. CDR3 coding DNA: TGTGCCAGCCCCGAGAGGGCTTCTGGAAACACCATATATTTT.

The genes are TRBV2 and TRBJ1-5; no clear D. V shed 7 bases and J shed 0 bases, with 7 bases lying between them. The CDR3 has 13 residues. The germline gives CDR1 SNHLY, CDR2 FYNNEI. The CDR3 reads CASTVISNQPQHF. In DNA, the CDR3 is TGTGCCAGCACTGTTATTAGCAATCAGCCCCAGCATTTT.

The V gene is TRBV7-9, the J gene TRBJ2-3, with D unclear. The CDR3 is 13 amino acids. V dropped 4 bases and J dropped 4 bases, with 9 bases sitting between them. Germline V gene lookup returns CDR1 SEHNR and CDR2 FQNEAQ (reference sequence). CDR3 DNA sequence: TGTGCCAGCAGCTCAGTTGGCCCAGATACGCAGTATTTT. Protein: CASSSVGPDTQYF.

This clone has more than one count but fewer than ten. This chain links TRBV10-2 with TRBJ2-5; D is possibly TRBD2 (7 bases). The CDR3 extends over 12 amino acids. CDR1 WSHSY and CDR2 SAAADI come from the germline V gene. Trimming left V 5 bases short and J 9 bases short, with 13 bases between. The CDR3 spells CASSSEGGAQYF. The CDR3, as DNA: TGCGCCAGCAGTTCCGAGGGGGGGGCCCAGTACTTC.

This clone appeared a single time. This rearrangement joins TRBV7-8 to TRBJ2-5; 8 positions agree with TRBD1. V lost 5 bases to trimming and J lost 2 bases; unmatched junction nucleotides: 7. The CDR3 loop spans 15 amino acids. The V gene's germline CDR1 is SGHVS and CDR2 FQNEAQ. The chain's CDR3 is CASSAVGDRQETQYF. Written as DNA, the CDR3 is TGTGCCAGCAGCGCCGTCGGGGACAGGCAAGAGACCCAGTACTTC.

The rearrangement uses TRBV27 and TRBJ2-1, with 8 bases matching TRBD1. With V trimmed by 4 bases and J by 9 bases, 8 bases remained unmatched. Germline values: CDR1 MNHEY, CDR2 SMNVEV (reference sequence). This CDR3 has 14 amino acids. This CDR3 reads CASSYQGASGEQFF. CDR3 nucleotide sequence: TGTGCCAGCAGTTATCAGGGGGCATCAGGTGAGCAGTTCTTC.

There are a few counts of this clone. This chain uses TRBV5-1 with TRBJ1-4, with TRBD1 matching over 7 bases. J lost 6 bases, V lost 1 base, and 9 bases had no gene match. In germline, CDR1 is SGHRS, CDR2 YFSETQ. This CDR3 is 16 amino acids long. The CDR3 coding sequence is TGCGCCAGCAGCTTGACGAACGCCGGGACAGATGAAAAACTGTTTTTT. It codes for CASSLTNAGTDEKLFF. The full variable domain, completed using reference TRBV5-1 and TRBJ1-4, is KAGVTQTPRYLIKTRGQQVTLSCSPISGHRSVSWYQQTPGQGLQFLFEYFSETQRNKGNFPGRFSGRQFSNSRSEMNVSTLELGDSALYLCASSLTNAGTDEKLFFGSGTQLSVL.

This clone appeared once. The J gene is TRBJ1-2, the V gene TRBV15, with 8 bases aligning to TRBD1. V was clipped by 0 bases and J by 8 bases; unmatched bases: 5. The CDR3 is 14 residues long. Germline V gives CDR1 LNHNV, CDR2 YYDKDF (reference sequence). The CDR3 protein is CATSRDIRGQGYTF. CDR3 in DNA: TGTGCCACCAGCAGAGATATCAGGGGGCAGGGCTACACCTTC.

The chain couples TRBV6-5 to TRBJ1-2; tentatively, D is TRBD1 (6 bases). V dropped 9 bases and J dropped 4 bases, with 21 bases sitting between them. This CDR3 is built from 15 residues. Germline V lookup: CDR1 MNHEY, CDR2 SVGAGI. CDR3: CASLSPTRGIYGYTF. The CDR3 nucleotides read TGTGCCAGTCTTTCACCAACGAGGGGGATCTATGGCTACACCTTC.

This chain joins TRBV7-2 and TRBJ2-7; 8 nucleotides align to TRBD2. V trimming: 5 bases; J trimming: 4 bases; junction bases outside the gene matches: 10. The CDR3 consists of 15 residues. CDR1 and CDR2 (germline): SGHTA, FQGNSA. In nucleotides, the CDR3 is TGTGCCAGCAGCCCCGGGGGGGGCCAAAAGTACGAGCAGTACTTC. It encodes CASSPGGGQKYEQYF. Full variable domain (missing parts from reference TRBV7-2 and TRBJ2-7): GAGVSQSPSNKVTEKGKDVELRCDPISGHTALYWYRQSLGQGLEFLIYFQGNSAPDKSGLPSDRFSAERTGGSVSTLTIQRTQQEDSAVYLCASSPGGGQKYEQYFGPGTRLTVT.

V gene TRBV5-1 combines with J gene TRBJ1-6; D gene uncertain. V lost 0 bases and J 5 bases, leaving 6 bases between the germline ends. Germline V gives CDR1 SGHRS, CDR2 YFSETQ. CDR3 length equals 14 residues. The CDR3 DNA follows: TGCGCCAGCAGCTTGGCGGGAGATAATTCACCCCTCCACTTT. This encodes CASSLAGDNSPLHF.

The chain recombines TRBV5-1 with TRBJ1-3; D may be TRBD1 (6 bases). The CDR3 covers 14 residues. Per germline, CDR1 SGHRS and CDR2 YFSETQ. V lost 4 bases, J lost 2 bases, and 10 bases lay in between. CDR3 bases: TGCGCCAGCAGCCCTGGGACAACTGGAAACACCATATATTTT. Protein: CASSPGTTGNTIYF.

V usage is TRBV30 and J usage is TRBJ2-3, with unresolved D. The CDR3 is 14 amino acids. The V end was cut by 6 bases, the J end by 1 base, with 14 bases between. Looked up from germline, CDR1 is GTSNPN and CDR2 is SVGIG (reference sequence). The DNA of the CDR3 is TGTGCCTGTACTTCCTACCGCGGCACAGATACGCAGTATTTT. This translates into CACTSYRGTDTQYF.

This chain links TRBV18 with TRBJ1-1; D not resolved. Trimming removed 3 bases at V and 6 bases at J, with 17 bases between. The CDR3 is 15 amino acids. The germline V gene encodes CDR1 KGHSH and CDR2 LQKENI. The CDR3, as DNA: TGTGCCAGCTCACCCCCCGCGTCTGTGCAGGCTGAAGCTTTCTTT. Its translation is CASSPPASVQAEAFF. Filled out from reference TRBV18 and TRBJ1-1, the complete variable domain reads NAGVMQNPRHLVRRRGQEARLRCSPMKGHSHVYWYRQLPEEGLKFMVYLQKENIIDESGMPKERFSAEFPKEGPSILRIQQVVRGDSAAYFCASSPPASVQAEAFFGQGTRLTVV.

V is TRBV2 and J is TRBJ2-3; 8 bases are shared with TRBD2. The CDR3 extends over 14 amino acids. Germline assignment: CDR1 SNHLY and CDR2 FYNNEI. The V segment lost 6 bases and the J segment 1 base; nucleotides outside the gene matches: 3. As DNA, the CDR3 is TGTGCCAGCAGGGGGCGGGGGGGCACAGATACGCAGTATTTT. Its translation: CASRGRGGTDTQYF.

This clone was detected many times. This CDR3 reads CASRVAAYNEQFF. In nucleotides, the CDR3 is TGTGCCAGTAGGGTTGCAGCCTACAATGAGCAGTTCTTC. The genes are TRBV19 and TRBJ2-1; D gene ambiguous. The CDR3 length is 13 residues. Trimming shortened V by 6 bases and J by 2 bases, and 8 bases separated the two germline ends. Germline V gene lookup returns CDR1 LNHDA and CDR2 SQIVND (reference sequence).

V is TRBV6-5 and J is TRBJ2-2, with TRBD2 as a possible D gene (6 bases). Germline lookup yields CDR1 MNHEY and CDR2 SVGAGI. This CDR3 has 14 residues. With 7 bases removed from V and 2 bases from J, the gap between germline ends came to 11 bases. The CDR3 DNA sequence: TGTGCCAGCAAACGGGACTTCAACACCGGGGAGCTGTTTTTT. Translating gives CASKRDFNTGELFF.

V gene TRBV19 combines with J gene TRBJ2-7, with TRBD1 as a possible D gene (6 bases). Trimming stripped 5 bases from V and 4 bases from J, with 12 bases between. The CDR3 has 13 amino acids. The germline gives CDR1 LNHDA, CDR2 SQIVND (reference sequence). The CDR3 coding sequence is TGTGCCAGTAGTGATTACAGGGATTACGAGCAGTACTTC. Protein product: CASSDYRDYEQYF.

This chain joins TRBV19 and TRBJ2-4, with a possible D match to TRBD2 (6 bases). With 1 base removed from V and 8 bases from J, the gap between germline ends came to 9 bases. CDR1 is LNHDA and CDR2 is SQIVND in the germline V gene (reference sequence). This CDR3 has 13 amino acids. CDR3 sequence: CASSIGRGDIQYF. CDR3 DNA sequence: TGTGCCAGTAGTATAGGGCGGGGAGACATTCAGTACTTC.

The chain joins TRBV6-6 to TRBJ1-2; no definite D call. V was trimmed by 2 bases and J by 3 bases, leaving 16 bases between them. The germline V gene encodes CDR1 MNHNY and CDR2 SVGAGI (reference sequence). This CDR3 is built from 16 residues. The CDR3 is CASSYPGGEGYYGYTF. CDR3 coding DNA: TGTGCCAGCAGTTACCCCGGAGGAGAAGGGTACTATGGCTACACCTTC.